The 16 T cell receptor beta chains presented below share a single source sample, sequenced in a study of cytomegalovirus exposure and HLA in healthy donors. The PCR used 60 Vbeta and 13 Jbeta primers. TCRdb keeps only in-frame clones here, not all; method: immunoSEQ multiplex PCR. Of under 130,000 clones listed, 60% to 85% are singletons. Sequences were obtained from PBMCs. Receptor source: a female donor in good health and CMV-seropositive.

J is TRBJ1-1 and V is TRBV5-1; 8 nucleotides agree with TRBD1. The germline CDR1 and CDR2 sequences are SGHRS and YFSETQ. The CDR3 consists of 12 residues. Losses at the gene ends were 3 bases for V and 8 bases for J; bases not matched to a gene: 3. The CDR3 DNA reads TGCGCCAGCAGCTCCTCAGGGGGCGAAGCTTTCTTT. This encodes CASSSSGGEAFF.

This chain links TRBV6-6 with TRBJ1-2; 7 nucleotides match TRBD1. The germline gives CDR1 MNHNY, CDR2 SVGAGI (reference sequence). After removal of 5 bases from V and 8 bases from J, the junction contained 8 bases not matched to a gene. The CDR3 has 13 residues. The CDR3 DNA follows: TGTGCCAGCAGTCCACAGGGGTTTGAGGGCTACACCTTC. Translating it yields CASSPQGFEGYTF.

The chain carries TRBV5-1 and TRBJ1-4; D possibly corresponds to TRBD1 (6 bases). V lost 6 bases and J lost 5, with 14 bases in between. Germline V CDR1 and CDR2: SGHRS, YFSETQ. The CDR3 sequence is 14 residues long. Written as DNA, the CDR3 is TGCGCCAGCACCAGCGACAGGCCGAATGAAAAACTGTTTTTT. Translation gives CASTSDRPNEKLFF.

The V gene is TRBV27, the J gene TRBJ2-5, with D possibly matching TRBD2 (5 bases). The end of the DNA is better explained by TRBJ2-7, so the J call may be wrong. CDR3 size: 15 residues. CDR1 is MNHEY, CDR2 SMNVEV, per germline (reference sequence). CDR3 coding DNA: TGTGCCAGCAGTTTAGGTTTGGGGAGCTCCTACGAGCAGTACTTC. Translated, it gives CASSLGLGSSYEQYF.

The chain uses TRBV6-4 and TRBJ1-2; D ambiguous. Germline lookup yields CDR1 MRHNA and CDR2 SNTAGT. The V gene lost 2 bases and the J gene lost 2 bases, with 15 bases spanning the gap. CDR3 length: 16 residues. The DNA for the CDR3 is TGTGCCAGCAGTGACGGGCCAGGCCGGGGAAACTATGGCTACACCTTC. This codes for CASSDGPGRGNYGYTF.

This clone is a singleton in its sample. V and J are TRBV11-2 and TRBJ2-7; D ambiguous. This CDR3 is built from 15 residues. With 7 bases removed from V and 2 bases from J, the gap between germline ends came to 18 bases. Looked up from germline, CDR1 is SGHAT and CDR2 is FQNNGV. The CDR3 DNA reads as TGTGCCAGCACCCTCAAAGCGAATCCAACCTACGAGCAGTACTTC. This gives the protein CASTLKANPTYEQYF. The full variable domain, with the rest looked up from reference TRBV11-2 and TRBJ2-7, is EAGVAQSPRYKIIEKRQSVAFWCNPISGHATLYWYQQILGQGPKLLIQFQNNGVVDDSQLPKDRFSAERLKGVDSTLKIQPAKLEDSAVYLCASTLKANPTYEQYFGPGTRLTVT.

This clone has a handful of counts. The rearrangement uses TRBV30 and TRBJ2-5; 8 bases fit TRBD2. V shed 2 bases and J 7 bases; nucleotides not matched to a gene: 9. Looked up from germline, CDR1 is GTSNPN and CDR2 is SVGIG (reference sequence). The CDR3 is made up of 14 amino acids. CDR3 DNA: TGTGCCTGGAGTACCGCTAGCGGGTCTGTGACCCAGTACTTC. This codes for CAWSTASGSVTQYF.

This clone came up a few times. The V gene is TRBV2, the J gene TRBJ1-1, with 8 positions matching TRBD1. The V and J ends lost 3 bases and 6 bases, in that order; junction bases with no gene match: 6. CDR1 is SNHLY, CDR2 FYNNEI, per germline. The CDR3 extends over 14 amino acids. The CDR3, as DNA: TGTGCCAGCAGTGATCAGGGGGCGAGTTCTGAAGCTTTCTTT. Protein sequence: CASSDQGASSEAFF.

The CDR3 region has the DNA TGTGCCAGCACAAGTGACATGAACACTGAAGCTTTCTTT. Amino acid sequence: CASTSDMNTEAFF. The chain has TRBV2 and TRBJ1-1; D call uncertain. Germline V gene data show CDR1 as SNHLY and CDR2 as FYNNEI. This CDR3 is 13 amino acids long. The germline V and J ends were trimmed by 7 bases and 0 bases, with 9 bases remaining between them.

The genes are TRBV6-5 and TRBJ1-3, with D possibly being TRBD1 (5 bases). CDR1 is MNHEY, CDR2 SVGAGI, per germline. The CDR3 extends over 15 amino acids. Trimming pared 6 bases from V and 2 bases from J, leaving 14 bases between. The CDR3 loop is CASSKAGKPGNTIYF. DNA for the CDR3: TGTGCCAGCAGCAAAGCAGGGAAGCCTGGAAACACCATATATTTT.

J is TRBJ2-2 and V is TRBV19; 7 bases align to TRBD2. V dropped 2 bases and J dropped 5; count of bases not matched to a gene: 8. The length of the CDR3 is 16 residues. CDR1 is LNHDA, CDR2 SQIVND, per germline (reference sequence). The CDR3 DNA sequence: TGTGCCAGTAGTATACGAGCGGGGTTGGGGACCGGGGAGCTGTTTTTT. Its protein is CASSIRAGLGTGELFF.

This clone was counted a few times. The chain is built from TRBV6-1 and TRBJ1-1; TRBD1 matches at 12 bases. The length of the CDR3 is 17 residues. The germline V gene encodes CDR1 MNHNS and CDR2 SASEGT. Losses at the gene ends were 3 bases for V and 2 bases for J; bases not matched to a gene: 7. The CDR3 bases are TGTGCCAGCAGTGACCGGGACAGGGGGCCCTCAAACACTGAAGCTTTCTTT. Its protein product is CASSDRDRGPSNTEAFF.

This chain uses TRBV28 with TRBJ2-5; TRBD1 aligns across 9 bases. The CDR3 is made up of 14 amino acids. CDR1 is MDHEN, CDR2 SYDVKM, per germline. The V segment lost 4 bases and the J segment 5 bases; nucleotides outside the gene matches: 5. CDR3 amino acids: CASSSGQGRETQYF. The CDR3 bases are TGTGCCAGCAGTTCGGGACAGGGTCGGGAGACCCAGTACTTC.

The chain recombines TRBV5-1 with TRBJ1-3, with 9 bases aligning to TRBD1. CDR1 SGHRS and CDR2 YFSETQ come from the germline V gene. Trimming at V came to 3 bases and at J to 2 bases, leaving 6 bases not matched to a gene. The CDR3 sequence is 16 residues long. CDR3 nucleotides: TGCGCCAGCAGCTGGGGACAGGGCCAAACTGGAAACACCATATATTTT. It is translated as CASSWGQGQTGNTIYF.

CDR3 nucleotide sequence: TGTGCCAGCTCACCACCGGGGCGTACGGTCAGGAATGGCTACACCTTC. This sequence encodes CASSPPGRTVRNGYTF. This chain links TRBV18 with TRBJ1-2; D is possibly TRBD1 (5 bases). Trimming stripped 0 bases from V and 6 bases from J, with 17 bases between. The germline V gene encodes CDR1 KGHSH and CDR2 LQKENI. The CDR3 contains 16 residues.

The chain combines TRBV2 with TRBJ1-3; D uncertain. V was trimmed by 3 bases and J by 2 bases, leaving 8 bases between them. CDR3 length equals 14 residues. CDR1 and CDR2 (germline): SNHLY, FYNNEI. The CDR3 coding sequence is TGTGCCAGCAGTGAGGTCCTAACTGGAAACACCATATATTTT. Its translation is CASSEVLTGNTIYF.